One sample yielded the 2 T cell receptor beta chains listed below, sequenced in a study of radiotherapy plus CTLA-4 blockade in lung cancer. The assay was immunoSEQ multiplex PCR, and TCRdb's table has in-frame clones only and misses some. The data show 85,000 to 130,000 clones, with 85% to 90% seen just once and roughly 2.3% held by the top ten. Source: peripheral blood, taken from a patient treated with radiotherapy plus ipilimumab. The receptors shown here come from a human donor with non-small cell lung cancer that progressed on radiotherapy plus ipilimumab. Some clones in this sample may be carry-over from other donors' samples.

In its sample, this clone was seen a few times. This sequence joins TRBV28 and TRBJ1-6; 8 bases agree with TRBD1. This CDR3 contains 15 residues. V was clipped by 6 bases and J by 5 bases; unmatched bases: 6. CDR1 MDHEN and CDR2 SYDVKM come from the germline V gene. The CDR3 is CASSREDRDNSPLHF. The CDR3 DNA is TGTGCCAGCAGCCGCGAGGACAGGGATAATTCACCCCTCCACTTT.

The gene calls are TRBV6-5 and TRBJ1-6; D not resolved. CDR1 and CDR2 (germline): MNHEY, SVGAGI. V lost 0 bases to trimming and J lost 11 bases, with 11 bases between them. The CDR3 contains 14 residues. Written as DNA, the CDR3 is TGTGCCAGCAGTTACTCAGGAGAGTACACACCCCTCCACTTT. Its protein is CASSYSGEYTPLHF.